The clone carrying this T cell receptor beta chain was counted between two and nine times. Authors' methods: From reference gene primer amplification, estimates of nucleated cell counts were derived. Profiling relied on immunoSEQ multiplex PCR, and the TCRdb table lists in-frame clones only, not all of them. D and trimming come from the DNA, and the V and J calls and clone size come from that table. The data hold 140,000 or so clones, with roughly three quarters observed a single time. This sample is part of a study of blood T cell repertoires in COVID-19. Study summary: T cells, B-cell-depleted T cells, or PBMCs supplied cDNA or gDNA.

Per germline, CDR1 SGHAT and CDR2 FQNNGV. V was cut by 3 bases and J by 8 bases, with 11 bases left in between. The CDR3 has 14 amino acids. Material for sequencing was peripheral blood. The V and J genes are TRBV11-2 and TRBJ1-6; D remains ambiguous. The TCR was taken from a man over 45 with active or convalescent COVID-19. Here the CDR3 DNA reads TGTGCCAGCAGCTTCCAGGCGTGGGATTCACCCCTCCACTTT. Protein sequence: CASSFQAWDSPLHF. Full variable domain (rest looked up from reference TRBV11-2 and TRBJ1-6): EAGVAQSPRYKIIEKRQSVAFWCNPISGHATLYWYQQILGQGPKLLIQFQNNGVVDDSQLPKDRFSAERLKGVDSTLKIQPAKLEDSAVYLCASSFQAWDSPLHFGNGTRLTVT.